This note documents a single TCR beta chain sequence. This sample was included in a study of blood T cell repertoires in COVID-19. Clones were sequenced by immunoSEQ multiplex PCR, and TCRdb holds only the in-frame ones, with some missing. The repertoire includes about 350,000 clones, roughly 90% of them detected once, and over 1% sits in the top ten. Participants, about 18 to 89 years old, spanned more than 20 US areas. Participant-reported clinical history was the basis for cohort assignment. It was within 2 weeks before study entry that exposed participants met a COVID-19 case. CDR3 length equals 14 residues. V trimming: 10 bases; J trimming: 5 bases; junction bases outside the gene matches: 6. Germline V CDR1 and CDR2: ENHRY, SYGVKD.

The sequencing sample was made of PBMCs or T cells enriched from blood (not recorded which). The rearrangement uses TRBV10-3 and TRBJ2-1, with TRBD2 matching over 12 bases. This sequence originates from a woman aged 30 to 39 who had been exposed to COVID-19. CDR3 sequence: CATKTSGSNNEQFF. DNA for the CDR3: TGTGCCACCAAGACTAGCGGGAGTAACAATGAGCAGTTCTTC.